The T cell receptor (beta chain) described here comes from a study of control samples from healthy donors and cancer patients. Method: immunoSEQ multiplex PCR; TCRdb's copy keeps in-frame clones and lacks some. The profile covers 25,000 to 30,000 clones, with 87% appearing a single time and 1.6% taken by the ten largest. This CDR3 is 17 amino acids long. V was cut by 3 bases and J by 3 bases, with 20 bases left in between. Germline-derived CDR1 and CDR2 are ENHRY and SYGVKD. What was sequenced was PBMCs. The genes are TRBV10-3 and TRBJ1-1, with a possible D match to TRBD1 (5 bases). This receptor was obtained from a woman aged 35 to 49 with lung cancer. The CDR3 sequence is CAISDFGQGIRDTEAFF. For the CDR3, the DNA is TGTGCCATCAGTGACTTCGGGCAGGGAATACGGGACACTGAAGCTTTCTTT.